Listed here is a single T cell receptor beta chain. Antigen: not known. The sample is drawn from a study of cytomegalovirus exposure and HLA in healthy donors. Overall study results and limits: Analysis was performed later, and it showed HLA-associated TCR beta chains to be more clonally expanded than equally common others.

Amplification used 60 Vbeta primers and 13 Jbeta primers. Sequencing was performed with immunoSEQ multiplex PCR; in TCRdb, only in-frame clones are kept and a portion is missing. This table holds roughly 180,000 clones, 79% found once. The CDR3 spans 14 residues. The ends lost 5 bases at V and 1 base at J; junction bases unmatched: 3. The germline V gene has CDR1 SEHNR and CDR2 FQNEAQ (reference sequence). The material sequenced was PBMCs. The clonotype originates from a girl aged 10 to 17 in good health and CMV-seropositive. The rearrangement uses TRBV7-9 and TRBJ1-1; 8 nucleotides match TRBD1. CDR3 sequence (DNA): TGTGCCAGCAGCGGACAGGGTAAGAACACTGAAGCTTTCTTT. The encoded protein is CASSGQGKNTEAFF.